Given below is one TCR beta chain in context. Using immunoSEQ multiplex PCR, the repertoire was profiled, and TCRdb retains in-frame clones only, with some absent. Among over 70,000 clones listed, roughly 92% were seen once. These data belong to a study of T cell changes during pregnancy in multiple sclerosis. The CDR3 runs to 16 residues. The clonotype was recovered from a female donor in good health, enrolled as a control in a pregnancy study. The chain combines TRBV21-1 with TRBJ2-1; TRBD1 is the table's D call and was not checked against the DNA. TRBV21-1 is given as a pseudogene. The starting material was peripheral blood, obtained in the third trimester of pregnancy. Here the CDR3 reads CASSPTGTRRYNEQFF. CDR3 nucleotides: TGTGCCAGCAGTCCCACCGGGACAAGGAGATACAATGAGCAGTTCTTC.